The entry that follows covers one T cell receptor beta chain sequence. The antigen it binds to is not known. Base qualities are not at hand, and no much larger clone is one base apart. Instrument on record: Illumina HiSeq 2500. TCR beta libraries were prepared by quantitative 5'-RACE with molecular barcodes. Concerning the study's data processing: Disease-linked TCR variants were identified with a new computational method built on a probabilistic model of VDJ rearrangement. Clones were called with MiXCR by TCRdb after fastp trimmed the public reads at Q25, and only in-frame beta chains were retained. Identical CDR3 proteins give one entry, which carries the most common genes and DNA. These V and J calls originate from TCRdb's pipeline instead of the authors' own analysis. The sample table lists around 340,000 distinct CDR3 sequences, 20% to 25% of them with a count of one. The top ten clonotypes cover around 13% of the sample.

The data were taken from a study of CD8 T cells in ankylosing spondylitis (dated by TCRdb to the late 2010s). Context from the whole study: The study profiled T cell receptor beta repertoires in healthy donors and ankylosing spondylitis patients to find disease-linked TCR variants. Samples of peripheral blood were taken, and for ankylosing spondylitis patients, synovial fluid was collected as well. The full study cohort was made up of about two dozen ankylosing spondylitis patients and over 90 healthy donors.

General conclusions and limits of the study: Some TCR beta motif variants had previously been reported in synovial fluid and blood of reactive arthritis patients, which suggested common disease-initiation mechanisms. Significant enrichment of the disease-linked clones was reported in matched synovial fluid samples from ankylosing spondylitis patients. Blood from ankylosing spondylitis patients appeared to be characterized by a TCR beta motif composed of eight highly homologous amino acid variants. The disease-linked clones had a CD8+ phenotype and were found at relatively low frequencies in peripheral blood.

Trimming costs V 2 bases and J 4 bases, and their ends lie 10 bases apart. CDR1 SEHNR and CDR2 FQNEAQ are derived from the germline V gene (reference sequence). The CDR3 contains 14 residues, cysteine and phenylalanine counted. Only CDR3 DNA remains: 42 bases, in frame from the first base. The sequenced sample consisted of blood, either unsorted or a sorted T cell fraction (not recorded which). The chain links TRBV7-9 with TRBJ2-3, with no D gene named confidently. This TCR was sampled from a male donor with ankylosing spondylitis or in good health (not recorded which). The nucleotide sequence reads as follows: TGTGCCAGCAGCTTAAAGGAATTCGCAGATACGCAGTATTTT. It is translated as CASSLKEFADTQYF.